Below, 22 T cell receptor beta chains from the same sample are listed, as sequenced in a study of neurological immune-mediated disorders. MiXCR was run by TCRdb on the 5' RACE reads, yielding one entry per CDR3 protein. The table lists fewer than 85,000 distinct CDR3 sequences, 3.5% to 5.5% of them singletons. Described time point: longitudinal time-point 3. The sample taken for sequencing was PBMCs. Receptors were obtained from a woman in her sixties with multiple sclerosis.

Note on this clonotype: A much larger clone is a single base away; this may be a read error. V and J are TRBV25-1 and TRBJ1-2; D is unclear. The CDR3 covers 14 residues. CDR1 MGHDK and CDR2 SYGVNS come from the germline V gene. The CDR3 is CTSSSGYANYGYTF. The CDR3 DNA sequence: TGTACCAGCAGTTCGGGGTACGCTAACTATGGCTACACCTTC.

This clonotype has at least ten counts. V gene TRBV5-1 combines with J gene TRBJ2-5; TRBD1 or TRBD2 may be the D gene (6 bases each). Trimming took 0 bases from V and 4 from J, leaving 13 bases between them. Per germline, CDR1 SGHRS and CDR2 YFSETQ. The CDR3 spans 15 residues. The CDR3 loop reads CASSLEGDWRETQYF. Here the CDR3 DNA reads TGCGCCAGCAGCTTGGAGGGGGACTGGAGAGAGACCCAGTACTTC.

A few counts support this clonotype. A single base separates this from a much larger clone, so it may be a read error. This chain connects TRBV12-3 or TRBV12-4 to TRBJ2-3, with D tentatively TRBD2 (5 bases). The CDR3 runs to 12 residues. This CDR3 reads CVSSSGADTQYF. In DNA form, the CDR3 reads TGTGTCAGCAGTTCCGGGGCAGATACGCAGTATTTT.

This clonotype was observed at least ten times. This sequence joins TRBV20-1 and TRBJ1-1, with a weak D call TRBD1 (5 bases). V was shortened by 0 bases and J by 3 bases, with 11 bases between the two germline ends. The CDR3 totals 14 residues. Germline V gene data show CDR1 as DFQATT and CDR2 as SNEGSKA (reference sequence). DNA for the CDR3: TGCAGTGCTAGAGAGGAGGGAGGGGACACTGAAGCTTTCTTT. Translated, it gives CSAREEGGDTEAFF.

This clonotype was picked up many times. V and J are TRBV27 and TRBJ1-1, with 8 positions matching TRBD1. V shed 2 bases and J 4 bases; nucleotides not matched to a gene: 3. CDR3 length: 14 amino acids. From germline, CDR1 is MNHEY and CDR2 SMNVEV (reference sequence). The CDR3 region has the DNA TGTGCCAGCAGTTTACAGGGGGCGCTCACTGAAGCTTTCTTT. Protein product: CASSLQGALTEAFF.

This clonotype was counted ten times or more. The CDR3 DNA sequence: TGTGCCAGCAGTCCCTGGACAGCCGACTCTGGAAACACCATATATTTT. It translates to CASSPWTADSGNTIYF. The chain is built from TRBV12-3 or TRBV12-4 and TRBJ1-3; possibly TRBD1 for D (6 bases). The length of the CDR3 is 16 residues. The ends were cut back, 5 bases at V and 0 bases at J, with 14 bases in the middle.

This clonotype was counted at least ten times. CDR3 in amino acids: CASSPLSGTGAENTEAFF. The CDR3 nucleotides read TGTGCCAGCTCACCACTGTCGGGGACAGGGGCCGAGAACACTGAAGCTTTCTTT. This rearrangement joins TRBV18 to TRBJ1-1; 10 bases match TRBD1. Per the germline V gene, CDR1 is KGHSH and CDR2 is LQKENI. The CDR3 consists of 18 residues. Trimming removed 1 base from V and 1 base from J; junction bases left unmatched: 9.

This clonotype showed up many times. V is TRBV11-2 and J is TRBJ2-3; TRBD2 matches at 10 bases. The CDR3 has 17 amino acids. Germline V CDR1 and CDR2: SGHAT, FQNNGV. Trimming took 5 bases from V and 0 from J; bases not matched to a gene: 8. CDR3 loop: CASSPQRGGRSTDTQYF. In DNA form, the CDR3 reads TGTGCCAGCAGCCCCCAGCGGGGGGGCCGGAGCACAGATACGCAGTATTTT.

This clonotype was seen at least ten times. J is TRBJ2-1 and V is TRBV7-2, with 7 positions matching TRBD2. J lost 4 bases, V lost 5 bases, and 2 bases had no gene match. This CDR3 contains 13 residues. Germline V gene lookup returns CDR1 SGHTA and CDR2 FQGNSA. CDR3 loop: CASSPAGYNEQFF. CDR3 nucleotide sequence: TGTGCCAGCAGCCCAGCGGGGTACAATGAGCAGTTCTTC.

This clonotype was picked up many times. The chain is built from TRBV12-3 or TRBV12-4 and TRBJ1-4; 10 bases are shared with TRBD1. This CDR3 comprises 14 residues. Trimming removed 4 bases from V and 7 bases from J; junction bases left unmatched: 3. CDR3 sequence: CASSSTGGSEKLFF. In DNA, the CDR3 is TGTGCCAGCAGTTCGACAGGGGGCAGTGAAAAACTGTTTTTT.

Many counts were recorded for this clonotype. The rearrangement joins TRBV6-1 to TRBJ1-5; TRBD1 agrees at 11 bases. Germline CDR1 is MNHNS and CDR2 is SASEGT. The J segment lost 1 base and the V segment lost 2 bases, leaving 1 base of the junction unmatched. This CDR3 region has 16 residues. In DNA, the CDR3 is TGTGCCAGCAGTGAAAGGACAGGGGGCAGCAATCAGCCCCAGCATTTT. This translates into CASSERTGGSNQPQHF.

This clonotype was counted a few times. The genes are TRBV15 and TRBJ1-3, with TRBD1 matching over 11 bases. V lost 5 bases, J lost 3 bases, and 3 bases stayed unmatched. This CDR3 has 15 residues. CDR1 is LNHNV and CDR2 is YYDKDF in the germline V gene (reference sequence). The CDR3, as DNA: TGTGCCACCAGCGGACAGGGGGCTTTTGGAAACACCATATATTTT. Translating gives CATSGQGAFGNTIYF.

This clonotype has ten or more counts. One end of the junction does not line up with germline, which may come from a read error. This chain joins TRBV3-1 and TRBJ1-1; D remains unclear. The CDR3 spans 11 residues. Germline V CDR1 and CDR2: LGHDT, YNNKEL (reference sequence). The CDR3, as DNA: TGCGCCAGCAGCCAATTCACTGAAGCTTTCTTT. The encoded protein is CASSQFTEAFF.

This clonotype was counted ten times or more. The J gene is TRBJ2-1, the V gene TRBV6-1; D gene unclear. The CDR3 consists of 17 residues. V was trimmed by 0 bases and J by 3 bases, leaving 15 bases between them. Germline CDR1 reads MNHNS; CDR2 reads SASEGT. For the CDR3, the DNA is TGTGCCAGCAGTGAAGCGCTAACGCATCTTCTCTACAATGAGCAGTTCTTC. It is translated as CASSEALTHLLYNEQFF.

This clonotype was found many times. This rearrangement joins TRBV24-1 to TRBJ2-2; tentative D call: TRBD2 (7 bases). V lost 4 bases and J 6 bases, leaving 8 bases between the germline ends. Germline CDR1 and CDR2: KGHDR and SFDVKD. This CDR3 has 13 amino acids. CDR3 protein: CATSEGGAGELFF. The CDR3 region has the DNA TGTGCCACCAGTGAAGGGGGGGCCGGGGAGCTGTTTTTT.

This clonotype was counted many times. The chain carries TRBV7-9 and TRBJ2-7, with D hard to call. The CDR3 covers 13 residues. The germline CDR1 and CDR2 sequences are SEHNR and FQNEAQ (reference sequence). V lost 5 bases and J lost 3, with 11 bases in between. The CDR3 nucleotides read TGTGCCAGCAGCCCCCCGGCCGTCTACGAGCAGTACTTC. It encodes CASSPPAVYEQYF. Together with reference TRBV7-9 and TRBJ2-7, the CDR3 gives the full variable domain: DTGVSQNPRHKITKRGQNVTFRCDPISEHNRLYWYRQTLGQGPEFLTYFQNEAQLEKSRLLSDRFSAERPKGSFSTLEIQRTEQGDSAMYLCASSPPAVYEQYFGPGTRLTVT.

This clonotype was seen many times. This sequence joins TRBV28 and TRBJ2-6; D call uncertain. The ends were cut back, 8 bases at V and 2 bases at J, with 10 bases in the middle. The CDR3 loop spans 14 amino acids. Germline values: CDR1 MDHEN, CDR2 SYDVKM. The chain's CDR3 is CASVTATGANVLTF. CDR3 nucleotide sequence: TGTGCCAGCGTTACGGCTACTGGGGCCAACGTCCTGACTTTC.

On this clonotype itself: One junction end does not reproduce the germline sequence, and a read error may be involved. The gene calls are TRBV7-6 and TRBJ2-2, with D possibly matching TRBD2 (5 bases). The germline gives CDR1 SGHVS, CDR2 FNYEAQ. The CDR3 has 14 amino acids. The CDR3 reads CASSLVQNTGELCF. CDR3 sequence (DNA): TGTGCCAGCAGCTTAGTACAGAACACCGGGGAGCTGTGTTTT.

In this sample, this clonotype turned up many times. The CDR3 region is CASSSRQGGNSPLHF. The CDR3 DNA reads TGCGCCAGCAGCTCGAGACAGGGGGGAAATTCACCCCTCCACTTT. V is TRBV5-1 and J is TRBJ1-6; 9 positions match TRBD1. From germline, CDR1 is SGHRS and CDR2 YFSETQ. This CDR3 has 15 residues. The V segment lost 3 bases and the J segment 7 bases; nucleotides outside the gene matches: 5.

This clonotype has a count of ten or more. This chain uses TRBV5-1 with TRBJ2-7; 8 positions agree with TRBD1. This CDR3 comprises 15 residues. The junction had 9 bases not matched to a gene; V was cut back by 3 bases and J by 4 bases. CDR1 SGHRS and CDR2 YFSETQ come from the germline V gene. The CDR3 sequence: CASSSSTGQVYEQYF. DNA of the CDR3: TGCGCCAGCAGCTCATCAACGGGACAGGTTTACGAGCAGTACTTC.

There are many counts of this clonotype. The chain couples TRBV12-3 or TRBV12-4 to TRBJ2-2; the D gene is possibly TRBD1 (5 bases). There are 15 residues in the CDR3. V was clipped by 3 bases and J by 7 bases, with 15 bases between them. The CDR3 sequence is CASSFQGAVSGELFF. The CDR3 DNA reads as TGTGCCAGCAGTTTTCAGGGTGCGGTGAGCGGGGAGCTGTTTTTT.

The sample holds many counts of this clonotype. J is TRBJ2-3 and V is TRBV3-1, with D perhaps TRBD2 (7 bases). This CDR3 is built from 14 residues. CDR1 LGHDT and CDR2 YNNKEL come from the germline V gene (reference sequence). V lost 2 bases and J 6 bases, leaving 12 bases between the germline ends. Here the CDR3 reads CASSQRGAFDTQYF. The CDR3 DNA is TGTGCCAGCAGCCAACGGGGGGCCTTCGATACGCAGTATTTT.